This paragraph reports one T cell receptor (beta chain). Its antigen remains unknown. This entry is derived from a study of T cell responses to AZD1222 COVID-19 vaccine. Study-wide results and caveats: The sample set comprised mostly white British donors with more females, and clonal diversity was possibly underestimated. Repertoire collection took place solely once the T cell response had peaked. Regions 160-218 and 743-854 dominated among vaccine-associated CD4 TCRs spanning spike.

The CDR3 sequence is 15 residues long. V trimming: 4 bases; J trimming: 9 bases; junction bases outside the gene matches: 9. The germline V gene has CDR1 SGHTA and CDR2 FQGNSA. Here immunoSEQ multiplex PCR was the method, and the copy in TCRdb shows in-frame clones only, minus some. Among about 160,000 clones listed, about 90% were seen once. This TCR was recovered from an adult in good health. This sample comprised peripheral blood, obtained on day 0 of MenACWY control vaccination. This rearrangement joins TRBV7-2 to TRBJ2-1; 10 bases map to TRBD1. The CDR3 bases are TGTGCCAGCAGCTCCTCCGGGACAGGGGTCGGTGAGCAGTTCTTC. Its translation: CASSSSGTGVGEQFF.